The entry below gives a single T cell receptor beta chain sequence along with its context. The length of the CDR3 is 15 residues. Germline V gene sequence: CDR1 LGHDT, CDR2 YNNKEL (reference sequence). The germline V and J ends were trimmed by 1 base and 2 bases, with 12 bases remaining between them. The data derive from a study of blood T cell repertoires in COVID-19. In the authors' methods: Reference gene primers were amplified, and this amplification served to estimate nucleated cell counts. The assay was immunoSEQ multiplex PCR, and TCRdb's table has in-frame clones only and misses some. Clone size and the V and J calls come from that table; the DNA yielded D and trimming. The table has some 45,000 clones, 70% to 90% seen once.

The chain employs TRBV3-1 (or the pseudogene TRBV3-2) and TRBJ2-7; weak D call: TRBD2 (5 bases). The sample consisted of peripheral blood. The sequence came from a woman aged 80 or older with acute or convalescent COVID-19. The CDR3 DNA follows: TGTGCCAGCAGCCAAGGGTATGACGGGACCTACGAGCAGTACTTC. Protein sequence: CASSQGYDGTYEQYF.